The clone carrying this T cell receptor (beta chain) was recorded many times. The source of the sample is a study of Graves' ophthalmopathy and Graves' hyperthyroidism. CDR1 is LNHDA and CDR2 is SQIVND in the germline V gene (reference sequence). The CDR3 length is 17 residues. With 1 base clipped from V and 2 bases from J, the junction kept 6 bases outside the gene matches. Exclusion criteria comprised other autoimmune diseases, uncontrolled infections, pregnancy or lactation in patients. From RNA, the CDR3 regions of TCR beta chains were amplified and sequenced. HTBI primers were used in a first-round RT-PCR, which preceded a second-round multiplex PCR. In TCRdb, the multiplex PCR reads were re-called with MiXCR into one record per CDR3 protein. The data show about 590,000 distinct CDR3 sequences, 35% to 45% seen once.

Specimen: peripheral blood or thyroid tissue (not recorded which). This sequence originates from an adult man with Graves' hyperthyroidism. V and J are TRBV19 and TRBJ2-2; 8 positions agree with TRBD2. CDR3 loop: CASSIGTSGRNTGELFF. In nucleotides, the CDR3 is TGTGCCAGTAGTATAGGCACGAGCGGGAGAAACACCGGGGAGCTGTTTTTT.